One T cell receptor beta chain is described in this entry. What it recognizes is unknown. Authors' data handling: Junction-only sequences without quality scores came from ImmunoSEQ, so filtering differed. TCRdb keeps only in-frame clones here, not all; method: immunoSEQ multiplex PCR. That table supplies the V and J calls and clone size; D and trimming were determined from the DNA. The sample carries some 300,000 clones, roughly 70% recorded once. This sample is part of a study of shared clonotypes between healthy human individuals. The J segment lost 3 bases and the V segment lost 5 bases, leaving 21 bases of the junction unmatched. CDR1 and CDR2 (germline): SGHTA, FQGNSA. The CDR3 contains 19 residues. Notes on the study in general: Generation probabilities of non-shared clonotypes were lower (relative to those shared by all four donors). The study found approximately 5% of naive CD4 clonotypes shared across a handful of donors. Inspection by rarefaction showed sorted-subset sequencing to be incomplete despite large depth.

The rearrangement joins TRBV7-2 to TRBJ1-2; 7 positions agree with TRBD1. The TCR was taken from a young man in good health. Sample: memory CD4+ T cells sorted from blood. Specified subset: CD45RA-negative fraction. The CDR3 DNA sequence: TGTGCCAGCAGCCGCCCCCAGCGACAGGGAATTTGGTCCGACTATGGCTACACCTTC. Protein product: CASSRPQRQGIWSDYGYTF.